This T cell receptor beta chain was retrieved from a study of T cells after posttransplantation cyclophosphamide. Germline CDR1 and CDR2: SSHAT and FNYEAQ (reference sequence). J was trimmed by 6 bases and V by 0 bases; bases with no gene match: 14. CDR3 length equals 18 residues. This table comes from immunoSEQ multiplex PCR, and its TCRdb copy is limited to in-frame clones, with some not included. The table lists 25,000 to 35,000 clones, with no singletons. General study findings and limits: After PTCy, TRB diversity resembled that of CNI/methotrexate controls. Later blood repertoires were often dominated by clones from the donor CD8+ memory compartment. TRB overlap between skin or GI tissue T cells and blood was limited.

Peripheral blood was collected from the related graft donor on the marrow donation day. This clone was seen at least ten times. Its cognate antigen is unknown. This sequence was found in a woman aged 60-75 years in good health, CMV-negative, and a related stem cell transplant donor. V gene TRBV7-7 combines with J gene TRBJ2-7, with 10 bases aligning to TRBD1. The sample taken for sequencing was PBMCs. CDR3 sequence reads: CASSLAGGDRGAILEQYF. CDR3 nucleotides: TGTGCCAGCAGCTTAGCGGGTGGGGACAGGGGTGCGATCCTCGAGCAGTACTTC.